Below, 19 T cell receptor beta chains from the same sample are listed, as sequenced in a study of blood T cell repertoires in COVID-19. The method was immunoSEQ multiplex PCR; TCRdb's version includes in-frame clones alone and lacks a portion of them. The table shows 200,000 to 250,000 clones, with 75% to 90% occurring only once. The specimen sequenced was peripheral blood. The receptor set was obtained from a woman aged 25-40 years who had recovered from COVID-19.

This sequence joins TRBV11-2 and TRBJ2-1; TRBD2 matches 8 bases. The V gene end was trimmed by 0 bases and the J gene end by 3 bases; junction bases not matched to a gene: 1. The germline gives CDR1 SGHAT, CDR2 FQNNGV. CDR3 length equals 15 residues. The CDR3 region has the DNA TGTGCCAGCAGCTTAGAGCGGGGGGTCTACAATGAGCAGTTCTTC. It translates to CASSLERGVYNEQFF.

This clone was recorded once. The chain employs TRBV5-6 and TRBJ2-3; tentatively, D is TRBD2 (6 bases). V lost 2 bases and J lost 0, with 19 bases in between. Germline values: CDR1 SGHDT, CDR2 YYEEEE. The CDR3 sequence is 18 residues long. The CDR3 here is CASSFLPPGGVSTDTQYF. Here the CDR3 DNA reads TGTGCCAGCAGCTTCCTCCCCCCGGGCGGGGTTAGCACAGATACGCAGTATTTT.

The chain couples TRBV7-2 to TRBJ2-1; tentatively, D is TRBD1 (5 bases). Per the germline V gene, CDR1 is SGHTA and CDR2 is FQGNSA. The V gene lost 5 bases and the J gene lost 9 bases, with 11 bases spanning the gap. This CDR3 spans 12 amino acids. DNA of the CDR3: TGTGCCAGCAGCCCCAGGGTGGGTGAGCAGTTCTTC. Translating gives CASSPRVGEQFF.

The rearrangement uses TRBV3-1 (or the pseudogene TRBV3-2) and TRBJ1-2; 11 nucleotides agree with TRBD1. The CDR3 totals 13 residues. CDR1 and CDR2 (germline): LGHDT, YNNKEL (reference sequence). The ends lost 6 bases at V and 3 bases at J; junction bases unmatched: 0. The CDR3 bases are TGTGCCAGCAGGGGACAGGGGGACTATGGCTACACCTTC. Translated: CASRGQGDYGYTF.

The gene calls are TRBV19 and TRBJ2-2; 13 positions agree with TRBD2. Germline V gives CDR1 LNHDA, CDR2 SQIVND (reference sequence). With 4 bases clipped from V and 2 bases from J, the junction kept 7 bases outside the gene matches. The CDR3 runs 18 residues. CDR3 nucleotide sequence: TGTGCCAGTAGTAAAAGACTAGCGGGGGGAACTAACACCGGGGAGCTGTTTTTT. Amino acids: CASSKRLAGGTNTGELFF.

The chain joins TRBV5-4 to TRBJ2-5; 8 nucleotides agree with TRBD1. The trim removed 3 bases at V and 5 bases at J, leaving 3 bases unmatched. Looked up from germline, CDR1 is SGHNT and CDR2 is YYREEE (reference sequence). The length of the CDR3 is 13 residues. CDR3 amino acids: CASSSGQAETQYF. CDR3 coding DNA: TGTGCCAGCAGCTCGGGACAGGCCGAGACCCAGTACTTC.

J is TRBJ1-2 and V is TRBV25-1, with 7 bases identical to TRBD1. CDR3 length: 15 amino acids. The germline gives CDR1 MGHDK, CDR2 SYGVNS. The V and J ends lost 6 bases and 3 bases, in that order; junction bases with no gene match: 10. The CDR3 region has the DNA TGTGCCAGCAGCTCTCGGAGAGGGGGCGACTATGGCTACACCTTC. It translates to CASSSRRGGDYGYTF.

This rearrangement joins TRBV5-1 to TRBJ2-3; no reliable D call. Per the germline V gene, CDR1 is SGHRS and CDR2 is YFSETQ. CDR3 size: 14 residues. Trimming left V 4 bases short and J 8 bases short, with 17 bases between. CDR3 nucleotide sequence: TGCGCCAGCAGCCCCGACCCTCAGGAAGGTACGCAGTATTTT. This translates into CASSPDPQEGTQYF.

DNA of the CDR3: TGTGCCATCAGTGAACACAGGGGGCAGACTGGTAATGAAAAACTGTTTTTT. Its translation: CAISEHRGQTGNEKLFF. This chain uses TRBV10-3 with TRBJ1-4, with TRBD1 identical over 9 bases. The ends lost 3 bases at V and 4 bases at J; junction bases unmatched: 9. CDR3 length: 17 residues. CDR1 is ENHRY, CDR2 SYGVKD, per germline.

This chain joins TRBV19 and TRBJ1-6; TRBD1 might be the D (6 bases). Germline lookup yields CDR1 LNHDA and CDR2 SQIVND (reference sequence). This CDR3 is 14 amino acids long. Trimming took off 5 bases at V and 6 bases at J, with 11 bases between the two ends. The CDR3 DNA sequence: TGTGCCAGTAGTTCAGGGGAGCGTAATTCACCCCTCCACTTT. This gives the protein CASSSGERNSPLHF. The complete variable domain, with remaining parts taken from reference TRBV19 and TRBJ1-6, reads DGGITQSPKYLFRKEGQNVTLSCEQNLNHDAMYWYRQDPGQGLRLIYYSQIVNDFQKGDIAEGYSVSREKKESFPLTVTSAQKNPTAFYLCASSSGERNSPLHFGNGTRLTVT.

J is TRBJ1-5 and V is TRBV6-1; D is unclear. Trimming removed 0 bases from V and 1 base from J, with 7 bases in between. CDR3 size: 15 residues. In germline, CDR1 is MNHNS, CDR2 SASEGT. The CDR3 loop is CASSEAYWSNQPQHF. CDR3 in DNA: TGTGCCAGCAGTGAAGCGTACTGGAGCAATCAGCCCCAGCATTTT.

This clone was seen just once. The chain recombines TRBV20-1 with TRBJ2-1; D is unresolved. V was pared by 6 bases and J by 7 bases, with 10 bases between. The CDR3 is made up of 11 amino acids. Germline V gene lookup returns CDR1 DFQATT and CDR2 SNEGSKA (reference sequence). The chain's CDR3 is CSAKPLNEQFF. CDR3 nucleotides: TGCAGTGCGAAGCCTCTGAATGAGCAGTTCTTC.

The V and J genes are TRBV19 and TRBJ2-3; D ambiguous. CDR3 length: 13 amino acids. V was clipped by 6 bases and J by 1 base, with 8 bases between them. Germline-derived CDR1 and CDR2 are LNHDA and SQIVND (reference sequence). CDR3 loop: CASSAPGTDTQYF. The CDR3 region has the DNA TGTGCCAGTAGCGCCCCAGGCACAGATACGCAGTATTTT.

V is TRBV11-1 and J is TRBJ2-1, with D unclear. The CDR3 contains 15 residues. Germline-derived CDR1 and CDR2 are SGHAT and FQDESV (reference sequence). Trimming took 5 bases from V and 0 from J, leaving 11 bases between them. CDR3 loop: CASSPRLNSYNEQFF. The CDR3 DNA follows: TGTGCCAGCAGCCCTAGACTTAACTCCTACAATGAGCAGTTCTTC. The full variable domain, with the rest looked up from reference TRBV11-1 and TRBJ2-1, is EAEVAQSPRYKITEKSQAVAFWCDPISGHATLYWYRQILGQGPELLVQFQDESVVDDSQLPKDRFSAERLKGVDSTLKIQPAELGDSAMYLCASSPRLNSYNEQFFGPGTRLTVL.

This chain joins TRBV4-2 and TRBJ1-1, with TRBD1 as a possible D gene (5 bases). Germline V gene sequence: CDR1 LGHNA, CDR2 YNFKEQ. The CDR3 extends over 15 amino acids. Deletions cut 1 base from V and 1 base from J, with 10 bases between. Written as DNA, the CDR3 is TGTGCCAGCAGCCAAGCTGCAGGGTCGAACACTGAAGCTTTCTTT. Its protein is CASSQAAGSNTEAFF.

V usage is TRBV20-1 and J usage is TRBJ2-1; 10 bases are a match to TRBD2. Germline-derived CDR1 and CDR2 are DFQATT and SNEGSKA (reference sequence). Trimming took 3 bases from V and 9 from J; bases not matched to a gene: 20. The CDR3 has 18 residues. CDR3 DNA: TGCAGTGCTAGTATGTTAGCGGGGGGTTTTTTCAATGTAGGTGAGCAGTTCTTC. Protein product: CSASMLAGGFFNVGEQFF.

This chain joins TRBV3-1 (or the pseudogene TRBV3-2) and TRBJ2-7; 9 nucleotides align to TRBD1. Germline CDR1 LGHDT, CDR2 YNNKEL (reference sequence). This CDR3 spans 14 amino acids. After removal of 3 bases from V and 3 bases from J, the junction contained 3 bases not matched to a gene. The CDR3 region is CASSHRDRVYEQYF. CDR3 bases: TGTGCCAGCAGCCACCGGGACAGGGTCTACGAGCAGTACTTC.

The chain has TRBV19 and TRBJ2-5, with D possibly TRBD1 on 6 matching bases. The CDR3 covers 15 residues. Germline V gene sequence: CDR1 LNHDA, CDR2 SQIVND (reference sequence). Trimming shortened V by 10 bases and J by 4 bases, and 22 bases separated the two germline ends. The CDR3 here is CATSVSRGDVETQYF. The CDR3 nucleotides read TGTGCCACCTCCGTATCCAGGGGTGATGTAGAGACCCAGTACTTC.

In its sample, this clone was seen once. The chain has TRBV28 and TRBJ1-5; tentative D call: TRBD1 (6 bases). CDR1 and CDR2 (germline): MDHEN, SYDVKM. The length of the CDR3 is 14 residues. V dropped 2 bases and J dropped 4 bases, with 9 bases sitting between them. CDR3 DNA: TGTGCCAGCAGTTTAAGGGGGGGAAATCAGCCCCAGCATTTT. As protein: CASSLRGGNQPQHF.